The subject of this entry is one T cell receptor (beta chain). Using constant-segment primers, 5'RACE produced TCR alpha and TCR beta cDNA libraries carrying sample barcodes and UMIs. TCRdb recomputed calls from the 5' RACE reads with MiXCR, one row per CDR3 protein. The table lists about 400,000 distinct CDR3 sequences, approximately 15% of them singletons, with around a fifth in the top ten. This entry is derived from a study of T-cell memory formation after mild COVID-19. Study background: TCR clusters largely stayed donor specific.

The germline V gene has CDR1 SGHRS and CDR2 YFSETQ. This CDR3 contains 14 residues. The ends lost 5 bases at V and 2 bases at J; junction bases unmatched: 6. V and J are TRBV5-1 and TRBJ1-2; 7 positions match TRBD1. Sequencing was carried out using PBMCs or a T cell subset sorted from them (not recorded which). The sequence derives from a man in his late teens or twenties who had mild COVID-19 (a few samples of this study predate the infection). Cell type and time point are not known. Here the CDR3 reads CASRRPGQNYGYTF. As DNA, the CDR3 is TGCGCCAGCAGACGACCGGGACAGAACTATGGCTACACCTTC.